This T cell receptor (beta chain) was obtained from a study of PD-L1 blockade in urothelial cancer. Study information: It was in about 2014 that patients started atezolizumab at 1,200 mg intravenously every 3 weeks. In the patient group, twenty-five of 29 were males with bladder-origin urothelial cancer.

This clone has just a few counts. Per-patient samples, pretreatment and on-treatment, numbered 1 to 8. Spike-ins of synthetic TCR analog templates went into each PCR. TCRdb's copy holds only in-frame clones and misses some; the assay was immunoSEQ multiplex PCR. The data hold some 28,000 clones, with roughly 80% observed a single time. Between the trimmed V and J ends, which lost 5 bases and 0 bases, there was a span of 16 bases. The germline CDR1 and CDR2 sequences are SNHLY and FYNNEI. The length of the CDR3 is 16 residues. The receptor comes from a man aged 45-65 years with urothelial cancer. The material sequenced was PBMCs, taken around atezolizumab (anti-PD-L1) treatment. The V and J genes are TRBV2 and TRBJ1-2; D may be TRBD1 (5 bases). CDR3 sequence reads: CASSRGRDAANYGYTF. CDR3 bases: TGTGCCAGCAGTCGAGGGCGGGACGCGGCTAACTATGGCTACACCTTC.